Following are 8 T cell receptor beta chains from one sample sequenced in a study of Ad26.COV2.S vaccination and SARS-CoV-2 variants. TCRdb's copy holds only in-frame clones and misses some; the assay was immunoSEQ multiplex PCR. The table shows some 340,000 clones, with about 82% occurring only once. Indicated treatment: about 20 received Ad26.COV2.S at low or high dose, single or two shots; roughly five received placebo; per-sample allocation not given. The samples date from day 63 after the first vaccine or placebo injection. This specimen was peripheral blood, taken in a trial of Ad26.COV2.S vaccine versus placebo. Receptors were obtained from a person between 18 and 65 years old who received the Ad26.COV2.S COVID-19 vaccine or a placebo.

The chain employs TRBV28 and TRBJ2-7; the match to TRBD2 covers 7 bases. Germline trimming cut 8 bases from V and 1 base from J; bases unmatched to any gene: 8. This CDR3 has 14 amino acids. CDR1 and CDR2 (germline): MDHEN, SYDVKM. Here the CDR3 reads CASLMRGGSYEQYF. The CDR3 nucleotides are TGTGCCAGCCTGATGCGGGGAGGGTCCTACGAGCAGTACTTC.

The chain has TRBV11-2 and TRBJ1-4; D is perhaps TRBD1 (5 bases). CDR1 is SGHAT, CDR2 FQNNGV, per germline. Trimming pared 6 bases from V and 3 bases from J, leaving 14 bases between. There are 15 residues in the CDR3. CDR3 in amino acids: CASRPGQTANEKLFF. As DNA, the CDR3 is TGTGCCAGCAGACCGGGGCAGACGGCTAATGAAAAACTGTTTTTT. The full variable domain, in which reference TRBV11-2 and TRBJ1-4 provide the parts outside the CDR3, is EAGVAQSPRYKIIEKRQSVAFWCNPISGHATLYWYQQILGQGPKLLIQFQNNGVVDDSQLPKDRFSAERLKGVDSTLKIQPAKLEDSAVYLCASRPGQTANEKLFFGSGTQLSVL.

The chain couples TRBV10-3 to TRBJ2-5, with 9 bases fitting TRBD1. CDR1 ENHRY and CDR2 SYGVKD come from the germline V gene. The junction had 7 bases not matched to a gene; V was cut back by 3 bases and J by 5 bases. This CDR3 is built from 15 residues. The CDR3 reads CAISDPDRGRETQYF. Written as DNA, the CDR3 is TGTGCCATCAGTGATCCGGACAGGGGCCGGGAGACCCAGTACTTC.

For the CDR3, the DNA is TGTGCCAGCAGACCCGGGACAGGGAGTGAAAAACTGTTTTTT. Its protein is CASRPGTGSEKLFF. The chain combines TRBV28 with TRBJ1-4, with TRBD1 identical over 9 bases. The CDR3 spans 14 residues. Germline assignment: CDR1 MDHEN and CDR2 SYDVKM. The junction had 6 bases not matched to a gene; V was cut back by 6 bases and J by 7 bases.

CDR3 sequence (DNA): TGCGCCAGCAAAACGGGACGGATGAACACTGAAGCTTTCTTT. Its translation: CASKTGRMNTEAFF. The chain has TRBV5-1 and TRBJ1-1, with a possible D match to TRBD1 (5 bases). Germline CDR1 reads SGHRS; CDR2 reads YFSETQ. CDR3 length equals 14 residues. Trimming removed 6 bases from V and 0 bases from J, with 12 bases in between.

In regard to this clone: The same CDR3 is also encoded by other DNA sequences in this sample. The V gene is TRBV9, the J gene TRBJ1-5, with a possible D match to TRBD1 (6 bases). Germline CDR1 SGDLS, CDR2 YYNGEE. The CDR3 has 15 residues. V was pared by 5 bases and J by 4 bases, with 16 bases between. The CDR3 sequence: CASSGSGHFNQPQHF. CDR3 in DNA: TGTGCCAGCAGTGGGTCGGGACACTTTAATCAGCCCCAGCATTTT. The whole variable domain, filled in from reference TRBV9 and TRBJ1-5, reads DSGVTQTPKHLITATGQRVTLRCSPRSGDLSVYWYQQSLDQGLQFLIQYYNGEERAKGNILERFSAQQFPDLHSELNLSSLELGDSALYFCASSGSGHFNQPQHFGDGTRLSIL.

The V and J genes are TRBV5-1 and TRBJ1-6; 12 nucleotides agree with TRBD1. The CDR3 totals 16 residues. Losses at the gene ends were 4 bases for V and 10 bases for J; bases not matched to a gene: 9. CDR1 SGHRS and CDR2 YFSETQ come from the germline V gene. CDR3 loop: CASSGGTGGAGSPLHF. The CDR3 DNA is TGCGCCAGCAGCGGGGGGACAGGGGGCGCCGGGTCACCCCTCCACTTT.

This clone was counted a few times. The chain combines TRBV21-1 with TRBJ1-1. TRBV21-1 is a documented pseudogene. The CDR3 has 15 amino acids. The CDR3 DNA is TGTGCCAGCAGCAAAGTTCCGAGGCTGAACACTGAAGCTTTCTTT. This gives the protein CASSKVPRLNTEAFF.